This T cell receptor (beta chain) emerged from a study of response to subunit inactivated influenza vaccine (dated by TCRdb to between 2018 and 2020). In the study overall: To follow how T cells responded to a trivalent subunit inactivated influenza vaccine, the researchers relied on deep quantitative profiling of the T cell receptor repertoire. What the research found in general, with its limitations: The authors suggested that each seasonal influenza vaccination may recruit only a limited number of new T cells.

To note about this clonotype: Its antigen has not been determined. Per-nucleotide qualities are absent, and no much larger clonotype sits a single base away.

Including cysteine and phenylalanine, the CDR3 has 14 amino acids. CDR3 DNA is the only sequence kept; it has 42 bases, read in frame from the first base. At the junction V is shortened by 6 bases and J by 0 bases, with 9 bases in between. The germline V gene yields SGHTA for CDR1 and FQGNSA for CDR2. The library was built by means of RT-PCR. The sequencing machine was an Illumina HiSeq 2500. TCRdb handled the public reads itself, with Q25 trimming in fastp and clone calling in MiXCR, and kept productive beta chains. Rows are combined by CDR3 protein, so each entry shows the most common genes and DNA. The sample table contains 400,000 to 550,000 distinct CDR3 sequences; only one count was recorded for less than 30% of them. The ten largest account for under 2.5% of the sample.

Sequences were derived from CD4+ T cells sorted from PBMCs, sampled around 5 days after vaccination. The source is a man between 50 and 59 years old who received an inactivated influenza vaccine. Donor details come from another sample of the same person, matched by shared clones. The chain is encoded by TRBV7-2 joined to TRBJ1-3; the D gene is possibly TRBD1, with 5 bases matching. The CDR3 has the sequence CASRDRASGNTIYF. The DNA reads as follows: TGTGCCAGCAGAGACAGAGCCTCTGGAAACACCATATATTTT.